The sample holds a few counts of the clone carrying this T cell receptor (beta chain). Sequence at one end of the junction differs from germline and may be a read error. Germline CDR1 reads ENHRY; CDR2 reads SYGVKD. CDR3 length equals 14 residues. Previously, flow cytometry had revealed CD8+CD57+ cell expansion in the patients chosen for sequencing. The data were obtained in a study of CD8+CD57+ T cells in acquired aplastic anemia. Both TCR beta VDJ combination and CDR3 sequence profiling were carried out. Genomic DNA was the template for this profiling. TCRdb re-called the reads through MiXCR, storing one row per CDR3 protein. The sample lists about 240,000 distinct CDR3 sequences, around 43% seen once, with 7% to 10% in the top ten.

This TCR derives from a human donor with aplastic anemia. The genes are TRBV10-3 and TRBJ2-1, with D perhaps TRBD1 (7 bases). Specimen: sorted CD4+, CD8+, or CD8+CD57+ T cells (not recorded which) from PBMCs. As DNA, the CDR3 is TGTGCCAGCAGTTGGAGGGGGCTTTTGCAAGAGCAGTTCTTC. This sequence encodes CASSWRGLLQEQFF.